This T cell receptor (beta chain) was identified in a study of blood T cell repertoires in COVID-19. TCRdb's table, derived via immunoSEQ multiplex PCR, lists solely in-frame clones and lacks some. In the table there are 95,000 to 130,000 clones, less than 95% of which are singletons. This receptor was taken from a human donor with active COVID-19. The donor label of this sample is uncertain. The sequencing sample was made of peripheral blood.

The CDR3 DNA follows: TGTGCCAGCAGTTCCACAGGGAAATACTCCTACGAGCAGTACTTC. This sequence encodes CASSSTGKYSYEQYF. V gene TRBV6-5 combines with J gene TRBJ2-7; a possible D gene is TRBD1 (6 bases). CDR3 size: 15 residues. The germline V gene has CDR1 MNHEY and CDR2 SVGAGI. Trimming removed 4 bases at V and 0 bases at J, with 13 bases between.